The source of this T cell receptor (beta chain) is a study of cytomegalovirus exposure and HLA in healthy donors. Findings and caveats of the study: HLA allele associations emerged for roughly 17,000 TCR beta sequences in a later analysis, at 0.05 false discovery rate. In a later analysis, TCR beta V- and J-gene trimming showed a link to a missense DCLRE1C variant.

A word on this clone: The antigen is not known.

The CDR3 spans 15 residues. V was cut by 0 bases and J by 6 bases, with 14 bases left in between. CDR1 and CDR2 (germline): LGHNA, YNFKEQ. 60 Vbeta and 13 Jbeta primers were used in PCR. TCRdb keeps only in-frame clones here, not all; method: immunoSEQ multiplex PCR. Of nearly 110,000 clones in the sample, approximately 74% were seen once. Material: PBMCs. The TCR comes from a woman aged 40 to 55 in good health and CMV-seropositive. V and J are TRBV4-2 and TRBJ1-1; D is ambiguous. The CDR3 is CASSQDAGGSSEAFF. CDR3 sequence (DNA): TGTGCCAGCAGCCAAGACGCGGGAGGGAGTTCTGAAGCTTTCTTT.